One and the same sample provided the 24 T cell receptor beta chains below, sequenced in a study of beta chain features in type 1 diabetes. The study, taken as a whole, reports: For Type 1 diabetes patients, all four CD4+ subsets carried TCRB CDR3s that were moderately but significantly shorter.

The antigens for these receptors are not known. As every portion of the isolated RNA was reverse transcribed, the sequencing read expressed TCRB transcripts. Assay: immunoSEQ multiplex PCR; the TCRdb copy retains only in-frame clones and omits some. The sample shows about 650,000 clones, 9.5% to 15% of them seen only once. Sequencing was carried out using naive CD4+ T cells from blood. These receptors came from a man under 40 with type 1 diabetes.

Note on this clone: The same CDR3 also results from other DNA sequences found in this sample. The rearrangement joins TRBV7-2 to TRBJ1-4; D might be TRBD1 (5 bases). CDR1 is SGHTA, CDR2 FQGNSA, per germline. Trimming cost V 4 bases and J 0 bases, with 9 bases left between them. The CDR3 extends over 15 amino acids. CDR3 loop: CASSSQGATNEKLFF. The CDR3, as DNA: TGTGCCAGCAGCTCTCAGGGCGCAACTAATGAAAAACTGTTTTTT.

The chain couples TRBV7-9 to TRBJ2-7, with D hard to call. Germline assignment: CDR1 SEHNR and CDR2 FQNEAQ (reference sequence). The CDR3 runs 12 residues. V was cut by 1 base and J by 6 bases, with 7 bases left in between. CDR3 protein: CASSLDTAEQYF. The CDR3, as DNA: TGTGCCAGCAGCTTAGACACGGCCGAGCAGTACTTC.

This clone was recorded a few times. The genes are TRBV5-6 and TRBJ1-2, with 8 bases aligning to TRBD1. CDR3 length: 13 amino acids. Germline V gives CDR1 SGHDT, CDR2 YYEEEE. The junction had 6 bases not matched to a gene; V was cut back by 4 bases and J by 7 bases. CDR3 coding DNA: TGTGCCAGCAGCCCGAACAGGGGGTTTGGCTACACCTTC. It specifies CASSPNRGFGYTF.

This clone showed up just a few times. The chain uses TRBV18 and TRBJ2-7, with D perhaps assigned TRBD1 or TRBD2 (5 bases each). V was trimmed by 1 base and J by 6 bases, leaving 10 bases between them. Per the germline V gene, CDR1 is KGHSH and CDR2 is LQKENI. The CDR3 spans 13 residues. The CDR3 sequence is CASSPRDGTEQYF. In DNA form, the CDR3 reads TGTGCCAGCTCACCACGGGACGGCACCGAGCAGTACTTC. Full variable domain (outside the CDR3, taken from reference TRBV18 and TRBJ2-7): NAGVMQNPRHLVRRRGQEARLRCSPMKGHSHVYWYRQLPEEGLKFMVYLQKENIIDESGMPKERFSAEFPKEGPSILRIQQVVRGDSAAYFCASSPRDGTEQYFGPGTRLTVT.

This clone was detected a few times. CDR3 nucleotides: TGTGCCAGCAGCTTAGTGGGGACAACCTACGAGCAGTACTTC. It specifies CASSLVGTTYEQYF. This chain joins TRBV7-2 and TRBJ2-7; perhaps TRBD1 as D (6 bases). The CDR3 is 14 amino acids. Trimming took 1 base from V and 2 from J, leaving 9 bases between them. Germline V gene data show CDR1 as SGHTA and CDR2 as FQGNSA. Supplemented by reference TRBV7-2 and TRBJ2-7, the full variable domain reads GAGVSQSPSNKVTEKGKDVELRCDPISGHTALYWYRQSLGQGLEFLIYFQGNSAPDKSGLPSDRFSAERTGGSVSTLTIQRTQQEDSAVYLCASSLVGTTYEQYFGPGTRLTVT.

The gene calls are TRBV9 and TRBJ1-6; D possibly corresponds to TRBD1 (6 bases). The germline V gene has CDR1 SGDLS and CDR2 YYNGEE. Trimming took 4 bases from V and 10 from J, leaving 15 bases between them. The length of the CDR3 is 14 residues. The CDR3 loop is CASSYNRDGSPLHF. The CDR3 nucleotides read TGTGCCAGCAGCTATAACAGGGATGGATCACCCCTCCACTTT.

CDR3 amino acids: CASSVAPMGPSGDNEQFF. The DNA of the CDR3 is TGTGCCAGCAGCGTAGCTCCCATGGGGCCTAGCGGGGACAATGAGCAGTTCTTC. The genes are TRBV9 and TRBJ2-1, with TRBD2 identical over 9 bases. The V segment lost 0 bases and the J segment 5 bases; nucleotides outside the gene matches: 12. The V gene's germline CDR1 is SGDLS and CDR2 YYNGEE. The CDR3 length is 18 residues.

This clone was seen more than once but under ten times. The chain is built from TRBV4-3 and TRBJ2-7, with D possibly matching TRBD2 (5 bases). The CDR3 length is 15 residues. Germline-derived CDR1 and CDR2 are LGHNA and YSLEER. Trimming took 4 bases from V and 0 from J, leaving 13 bases between them. The CDR3 region is CASSPGGRASYEQYF. In nucleotides, the CDR3 is TGCGCCAGCAGCCCAGGAGGACGGGCCTCCTACGAGCAGTACTTC.

This clone was detected only a few times. The same CDR3 arises from other DNA sequences in this sample as well. The chain uses TRBV20-1 and TRBJ2-1; D is uncertain. Germline V gene data show CDR1 as DFQATT and CDR2 as SNEGSKA (reference sequence). V shed 6 bases and J shed 7 bases, with 7 bases lying between them. The CDR3 extends over 10 amino acids. The CDR3 DNA follows: TGCAGTGCCCGCTGGAATGAGCAGTTCTTC. Its translation: CSARWNEQFF.

The chain combines TRBV4-3 with TRBJ1-2, with 7 bases that match TRBD1. V trimming: 4 bases; J trimming: 5 bases; junction bases outside the gene matches: 10. CDR3 length equals 15 residues. Per the germline V gene, CDR1 is LGHNA and CDR2 is YSLEER. The CDR3 region is CASSPMGQSAYGYTF. The CDR3 bases are TGCGCCAGCAGCCCCATGGGACAGTCCGCTTATGGCTACACCTTC.

This clone was detected a few times. The gene calls are TRBV6-5 and TRBJ2-1; 7 nucleotides align to TRBD2. CDR3 length: 16 residues. After removal of 0 bases from V and 8 bases from J, the junction contained 10 bases not matched to a gene. Looked up from germline, CDR1 is MNHEY and CDR2 is SVGAGI. DNA for the CDR3: TGTGCCAGCAGTTACTCCGGGACTACCGCCTGGGATGAGCAGTTCTTC. Its protein is CASSYSGTTAWDEQFF.

The V gene is TRBV30, the J gene TRBJ2-7; possible D gene TRBD1, 6 bases. This CDR3 contains 14 residues. The germline V gene encodes CDR1 GTSNPN and CDR2 SVGIG (reference sequence). V was shortened by 0 bases and J by 0 bases, with 9 bases between the two germline ends. The CDR3 DNA reads TGTGCCTGGAGTGTACTGGACAGCTCCTACGAGCAGTACTTC. This translates into CAWSVLDSSYEQYF.

The chain is built from TRBV27 and TRBJ2-7; D is perhaps TRBD1 (5 bases). This CDR3 region has 14 residues. Germline V lookup: CDR1 MNHEY, CDR2 SMNVEV (reference sequence). The germline V and J ends were trimmed by 8 bases and 4 bases, with 18 bases remaining between them. The CDR3 here is CASFAPRARYEQYF. As DNA, the CDR3 is TGTGCCAGCTTCGCCCCCAGGGCCAGGTACGAGCAGTACTTC.

This clone has a handful of counts. The J gene is TRBJ2-1, the V gene TRBV18, with 7 positions matching TRBD1. From germline, CDR1 is KGHSH and CDR2 LQKENI. Unmatched junction bases numbered 6, after V lost 5 bases and J lost 2 bases. The CDR3 extends over 15 amino acids. The CDR3 DNA sequence: TGTGCCAGCTCAACAGGGGCTCGGACCTACAATGAGCAGTTCTTC. Residues: CASSTGARTYNEQFF.

The chain uses TRBV4-3 and TRBJ2-3; 9 bases map to TRBD2. The ends lost 3 bases at V and 2 bases at J; junction bases unmatched: 6. Germline V CDR1 and CDR2: LGHNA, YSLEER. This CDR3 contains 16 residues. CDR3 protein: CASSQRLAAFTDTQYF. As DNA, the CDR3 is TGCGCCAGCAGCCAGAGACTAGCGGCTTTCACAGATACGCAGTATTTT.

This clone was picked up a small number of times. This chain links TRBV19 with TRBJ2-7, with 7 bases lining up with TRBD1. The CDR3 loop spans 13 amino acids. Germline V gives CDR1 LNHDA, CDR2 SQIVND (reference sequence). Trimming at V came to 5 bases and at J to 5 bases, leaving 6 bases not matched to a gene. CDR3 sequence: CASSPGQVDEQYF. The DNA for the CDR3 is TGTGCCAGTAGTCCTGGACAGGTGGACGAGCAGTACTTC.

This clone was detected a few times. The chain carries TRBV9 and TRBJ1-5; 8 bases fit TRBD1. The CDR3 is made up of 15 amino acids. Looked up from germline, CDR1 is SGDLS and CDR2 is YYNGEE. Trimming at V came to 0 bases and at J to 6 bases, leaving 5 bases not matched to a gene. The CDR3 DNA follows: TGTGCCAGCAGCGTAGCAGGTGACAGGGGTCAGCCCCAGCATTTT. Its protein is CASSVAGDRGQPQHF.

This clone was counted between two and nine times. The chain combines TRBV15 with TRBJ2-5; D is unclear. Germline V gene data show CDR1 as LNHNV and CDR2 as YYDKDF (reference sequence). Deletions cut 0 bases from V and 5 bases from J, with 10 bases between. The CDR3 totals 14 residues. In nucleotides, the CDR3 is TGTGCCACCAGCAGAGAGGACCGCCGCGAGACCCAGTACTTC. Translated, it gives CATSREDRRETQYF.

This clone was seen more than once but under ten times. This chain joins TRBV18 and TRBJ2-7, with a tentative D call TRBD2 (6 bases). The length of the CDR3 is 13 residues. CDR1 KGHSH and CDR2 LQKENI come from the germline V gene. Trimming took 3 bases from V and 5 from J, leaving 11 bases between them. CDR3 coding DNA: TGTGCCAGCTCACCCGGGACTGCAAACGAGCAGTACTTC. It translates to CASSPGTANEQYF. Drawing the rest from reference TRBV18 and TRBJ2-7, the complete variable domain is NAGVMQNPRHLVRRRGQEARLRCSPMKGHSHVYWYRQLPEEGLKFMVYLQKENIIDESGMPKERFSAEFPKEGPSILRIQQVVRGDSAAYFCASSPGTANEQYFGPGTRLTVT.

This clone turned up a few times. The V and J genes are TRBV5-1 and TRBJ2-5, with D tentatively TRBD1 or TRBD2 (5 bases each). The germline CDR1 and CDR2 sequences are SGHRS and YFSETQ. V dropped 4 bases and J dropped 4 bases, with 20 bases sitting between them. The CDR3 has 16 residues. The chain's CDR3 is CASSPFGGNSPETQYF. In DNA form, the CDR3 reads TGCGCCAGCAGCCCCTTTGGGGGTAACAGCCCAGAGACCCAGTACTTC. Full variable domain (outside the CDR3, taken from reference TRBV5-1 and TRBJ2-5): KAGVTQTPRYLIKTRGQQVTLSCSPISGHRSVSWYQQTPGQGLQFLFEYFSETQRNKGNFPGRFSGRQFSNSRSEMNVSTLELGDSALYLCASSPFGGNSPETQYFGPGTRLLVL.

This clone was seen only a few times. The chain has TRBV10-2 and TRBJ2-7; D is uncertain. V was clipped by 7 bases and J by 3 bases, with 7 bases between them. Germline V gene sequence: CDR1 WSHSY, CDR2 SAAADI. The CDR3 extends over 11 amino acids. The CDR3 here is CASKQDYEQYF. The CDR3, as DNA: TGCGCCAGCAAGCAAGACTACGAGCAGTACTTC.

This clone was seen only a few times. CDR3 protein: CASSPRQVPSEQYF. The CDR3 DNA reads TGTGCCAGCAGCCCGCGACAGGTCCCCTCCGAGCAGTACTTC. This sequence joins TRBV7-2 and TRBJ2-7; D is possibly TRBD1 (6 bases). Looked up from germline, CDR1 is SGHTA and CDR2 is FQGNSA. Trimming cost V 5 bases and J 6 bases, with 17 bases left between them. The CDR3 sequence is 14 residues long.

The chain couples TRBV6-5 to TRBJ1-6; 11 bases are a match to TRBD1. CDR3 length equals 15 residues. V gave up 7 bases and J gave up 9 bases; unmatched junction bases: 8. CDR1 MNHEY and CDR2 SVGAGI come from the germline V gene. For the CDR3, the DNA is TGTGCCAGCACCCTTACCGGGACAGGGGGTTCACCCCTCCACTTT. Encoded protein: CASTLTGTGGSPLHF.

This clone has only a few counts. This chain links TRBV7-9 with TRBJ1-3, with D unresolved. This CDR3 comprises 14 residues. The germline V gene encodes CDR1 SEHNR and CDR2 FQNEAQ (reference sequence). The V end lost 5 bases, the J end lost 4 bases, and 12 bases lay between the germline ends. This chain's CDR3 is CASSPPLSGNTIYF. The CDR3 coding sequence is TGTGCCAGCAGCCCCCCCCTGTCGGGAAACACCATATATTTT.